Shown below are 3 T cell receptor beta chains from a single sample sequenced in a study of cytomegalovirus exposure and HLA in healthy donors. The data were produced by immunoSEQ multiplex PCR, yet TCRdb's version contains in-frame clones alone and is incomplete. The sample contains about 73,000 clones, 70% to 90% of which appear only once. Sequenced input: PBMCs. Every receptor here comes from a woman younger than 35 in good health and CMV-seropositive.

The V call is TRBV4-3, the J call TRBJ2-6; 12 nucleotides agree with TRBD1. From germline, CDR1 is LGHNA and CDR2 YSLEER. The V segment lost 2 bases and the J segment 2 bases; nucleotides outside the gene matches: 13. This CDR3 region has 21 residues. In DNA form, the CDR3 reads TGCGCCAGCAGCCAATTCCCCCCGCGGGACAGGGGGCTTCCTGGGGCCAACGTCCTGACTTTC. Residues: CASSQFPPRDRGLPGANVLTF.

This clone is medium-sized by share. The chain joins TRBV4-2 to TRBJ2-3, with TRBD2 matching 8 bases. Unmatched junction bases numbered 8, after V lost 0 bases and J lost 3 bases. The CDR3 sequence is 17 residues long. The germline CDR1 and CDR2 sequences are LGHNA and YNFKEQ. This CDR3 is CASSQDWRGAGTDTQYF. The CDR3 DNA reads as TGTGCCAGCAGCCAAGATTGGCGGGGGGCTGGTACAGATACGCAGTATTTT.

The V call is TRBV6-6, the J call TRBJ2-7; 11 bases line up with TRBD2. The germline gives CDR1 MNHNY, CDR2 SVGAGI (reference sequence). This CDR3 is built from 16 residues. V lost 6 bases and J lost 2; bases outside the gene matches: 9. For the CDR3, the DNA is TGTGCCAGCAGACAACTCGGGACTAGCGGCACCTACGAGCAGTACTTC. Encoded protein: CASRQLGTSGTYEQYF.